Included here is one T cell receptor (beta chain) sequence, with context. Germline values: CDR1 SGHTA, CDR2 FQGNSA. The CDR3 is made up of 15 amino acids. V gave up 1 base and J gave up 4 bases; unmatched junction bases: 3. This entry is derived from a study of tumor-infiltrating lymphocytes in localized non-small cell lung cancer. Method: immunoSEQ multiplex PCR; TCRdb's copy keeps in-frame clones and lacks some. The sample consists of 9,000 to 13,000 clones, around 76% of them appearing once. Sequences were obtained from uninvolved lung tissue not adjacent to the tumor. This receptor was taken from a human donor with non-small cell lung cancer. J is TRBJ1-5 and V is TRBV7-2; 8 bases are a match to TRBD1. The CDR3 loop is CASSLGGTGNQPQHF. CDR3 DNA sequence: TGTGCCAGCAGCTTAGGTGGGACAGGTAATCAGCCCCAGCATTTT.